Listed here is a single TCR beta chain. Patients were excluded because of uncontrolled infection, other autoimmune disease, pregnancy or lactation. This sample holds PBMCs from around 9.9 ml fresh peripheral blood. This sample was included in a study of T cells in Graves' hyperthyroidism and ophthalmopathy. Germline V CDR1 and CDR2: SGHRS, YFSETQ. Between the trimmed V and J ends, which lost 0 bases and 5 bases, there was a span of 14 bases. The CDR3 runs to 16 residues. Regions amplified from RNA transcripts were the TCR beta CDR3 regions. Using the HTBI primer set, a first-round RT-PCR was run on the TCR CDR3. MiXCR, applied by TCRdb to the multiplex PCR reads, yields one record per CDR3 protein. The sample contains some 620,000 distinct CDR3 sequences, roughly 15% of which appear only once.

The TCR originated in a woman under 40 with Graves' hyperthyroidism. V gene TRBV5-1 combines with J gene TRBJ2-2; possibly TRBD2 for D (5 bases). Sequences were obtained from blood. DNA of the CDR3: TGCGCCAGCAGCTTGGCGCGGCTAGCAAGGACCGGGGAGCTGTTTTTT. Protein product: CASSLARLARTGELFF.